The 30 T cell receptor beta chains reported below all come from one sample, sequenced in a study of cytomegalovirus exposure and HLA in healthy donors. The PCR used 60 Vbeta and 13 Jbeta primers. Profiling relied on immunoSEQ multiplex PCR, and the TCRdb table lists in-frame clones only, not all of them. The sample lists roughly 140,000 clones, 70% to 80% occurring once. Sequenced input: PBMCs. These receptor sequences come from a human donor in good health.

The V gene is TRBV7-3, the J gene TRBJ1-1; 8 bases map to TRBD1. The V gene's germline CDR1 is SGHTA and CDR2 FQGTGA. This CDR3 region has 12 residues. V shed 5 bases, J shed 11 bases, and the junction held 7 bases outside the gene matches. This CDR3 is CASSPGQGKAFF. In DNA, the CDR3 is TGTGCCAGCAGCCCCGGACAGGGCAAGGCTTTCTTT. Full variable domain (missing parts from reference TRBV7-3 and TRBJ1-1): GAGVSQTPSNKVTEKGKYVELRCDPISGHTALYWYRQSLGQGPEFLIYFQGTGAADDSGLPNDRFFAVRPEGSVSTLKIQRTERGDSAVYLCASSPGQGKAFFGQGTRLTVV.

This sequence joins TRBV5-1 and TRBJ2-1; 7 positions match TRBD2. CDR1 is SGHRS, CDR2 YFSETQ, per germline. Trimming cost V 1 base and J 5 bases; bases outside gene matches: 15. This CDR3 has 18 residues. In nucleotides, the CDR3 is TGCGCCAGCAGCTTGTATTTCTCAGGCGGGGGTGTCGACAATGAGCAGTTCTTC. It encodes CASSLYFSGGGVDNEQFF.

This clone was detected a few times. The gene calls are TRBV30 and TRBJ2-5; D perhaps matches TRBD1 (6 bases). Trimming took off 3 bases at V and 2 bases at J, with 10 bases between the two ends. There are 13 residues in the CDR3. The germline V gene encodes CDR1 GTSNPN and CDR2 SVGIG (reference sequence). DNA for the CDR3: TGTGCCTGGAGGAATAGGGGGCAAGAGACCCAGTACTTC. Its translation: CAWRNRGQETQYF.

J is TRBJ2-5 and V is TRBV5-1, with 7 bases lining up with TRBD1. The CDR3 has 15 amino acids. Looked up from germline, CDR1 is SGHRS and CDR2 is YFSETQ. V shed 4 bases and J 1 base; nucleotides not matched to a gene: 7. The CDR3 region is CASSQRTGFQETQYF. The CDR3 region has the DNA TGCGCCAGCAGCCAAAGGACAGGCTTCCAAGAGACCCAGTACTTC.

The rearrangement links TRBV27 to TRBJ1-2, with 9 bases lining up with TRBD1. The ends lost 8 bases at V and 4 bases at J; junction bases unmatched: 11. The CDR3 runs to 15 residues. CDR1 is MNHEY and CDR2 is SMNVEV in the germline V gene (reference sequence). The CDR3 spells CASLPRTGEFYGYTF. DNA of the CDR3: TGTGCCAGCTTACCGAGGACAGGGGAGTTCTATGGCTACACCTTC.

V is TRBV28 and J is TRBJ1-2, with D uncertain. Germline values: CDR1 MDHEN, CDR2 SYDVKM. Deletions cut 7 bases from V and 5 bases from J, with 14 bases between. This CDR3 contains 13 residues. The CDR3 sequence is CASNTPSGYGYTF. The CDR3 DNA reads as TGTGCCAGCAATACACCGTCGGGTTATGGCTACACCTTC.

This chain connects TRBV11-3 to TRBJ1-1; 10 bases fit TRBD1. Germline CDR1 reads SGHNT; CDR2 reads YENEEA. The CDR3 has 14 residues. V lost 6 bases to trimming and J lost 2 bases; unmatched junction nucleotides: 3. The CDR3 protein is CASSGDRGNTEAFF. The CDR3 DNA sequence: TGTGCCAGCAGTGGGGACAGGGGAAACACTGAAGCTTTCTTT.

This CDR3 is CASSPLPNRDPEAFF. Written as DNA, the CDR3 is TGTGCCAGCAGCCCTCTTCCCAACAGGGATCCTGAAGCTTTCTTT. The J gene is TRBJ1-1, the V gene TRBV5-5, with D possibly being TRBD1 (6 bases). V was pared by 4 bases and J by 6 bases, with 19 bases between. Germline CDR1 is SGHKS and CDR2 is YYEKEE (reference sequence). This CDR3 is built from 15 residues.

The V gene is TRBV6-1, the J gene TRBJ1-1; the D gene is possibly TRBD1 (5 bases). The CDR3 consists of 17 residues. Germline CDR1 MNHNS, CDR2 SASEGT. Trimming pared 1 base from V and 1 base from J, leaving 16 bases between. In DNA form, the CDR3 reads TGTGCCAGCAGTGAAGGGCGGCGTCGGGGGGGGAACACTGAAGCTTTCTTT. It specifies CASSEGRRRGGNTEAFF.

This chain joins TRBV2 and TRBJ1-5; the D gene is possibly TRBD1 (5 bases). Trimming pared 6 bases from V and 2 bases from J, leaving 17 bases between. The CDR3 length is 16 residues. Germline-derived CDR1 and CDR2 are SNHLY and FYNNEI. CDR3 sequence: CASRRQGGSGNQPQHF. CDR3 DNA: TGTGCCAGCAGGCGGCAGGGTGGATCGGGCAATCAGCCCCAGCATTTT.

The gene calls are TRBV4-1 and TRBJ2-5; D gene uncertain. V was pared by 1 base and J by 2 bases, with 5 bases between. This CDR3 has 13 residues. Germline loops: CDR1 MGHRA, CDR2 YSYEKL. The CDR3 region is CASSQVLQETQYF. The CDR3 DNA follows: TGCGCCAGCAGCCAAGTTCTACAAGAGACCCAGTACTTC.

The V call is TRBV30, the J call TRBJ2-5; TRBD1 matches 10 bases. The end of the DNA aligns better with TRBJ2-7, so the J call may be wrong. CDR1 is GTSNPN, CDR2 SVGIG, per germline (reference sequence). The CDR3 covers 15 residues. CDR3 DNA sequence: TGTGCCTGGAGTACGCGGGGACAGGGGATCAACGAGCAGTACTTC. This translates into CAWSTRGQGINEQYF.

The chain combines TRBV9 with TRBJ2-3; no firm D call. V was trimmed by 3 bases and J by 5 bases, leaving 4 bases between them. Germline V gene sequence: CDR1 SGDLS, CDR2 YYNGEE. The CDR3 runs to 11 residues. CDR3 sequence reads: CASSGGDTQYF. CDR3 nucleotides: TGTGCCAGCAGCGGCGGAGATACGCAGTATTTT. The full variable domain, rest sourced from reference TRBV9 and TRBJ2-3, is DSGVTQTPKHLITATGQRVTLRCSPRSGDLSVYWYQQSLDQGLQFLIQYYNGEERAKGNILERFSAQQFPDLHSELNLSSLELGDSALYFCASSGGDTQYFGPGTRLTVL.

In regard to this clone: An end of the junction does not agree with germline; a read error may underlie this. The chain is built from TRBV6-5 and TRBJ1-5; 8 positions agree with TRBD1. The CDR3 is made up of 15 amino acids. Germline CDR1 and CDR2: MNHEY and SVGAGI. The DNA for the CDR3 is TGTGCCACCCAAGCGGACAGGGACTCCAATCGGCCCCAGCATTTT. Translation gives CATQADRDSNRPQHF.

This clone was detected a few times. DNA for the CDR3: TGTGCCATTCACGCTCCCAGAGGTAAGAACACTGAAGCTTTCTTT. Residues: CAIHAPRGKNTEAFF. The chain uses TRBV28 and TRBJ1-1; D uncertain. This CDR3 has 15 amino acids. V was pared by 10 bases and J by 1 base, with 19 bases between. Germline V lookup: CDR1 MDHEN, CDR2 SYDVKM.

This clone was detected only a few times. The V gene is TRBV7-8, the J gene TRBJ1-5; tentative D call: TRBD1 (6 bases). CDR1 is SGHVS and CDR2 is FQNEAQ in the germline V gene. V was clipped by 4 bases and J by 4 bases, with 14 bases between them. The CDR3 length is 15 residues. CDR3 DNA sequence: TGTGCCAGCAGCTACCTGGACAGCTCAAATCAGCCCCAGCATTTT. The encoded protein is CASSYLDSSNQPQHF.

The chain is built from TRBV5-6 and TRBJ1-4, with D possibly being TRBD1 (5 bases). The V end lost 3 bases, the J end lost 5 bases, and 8 bases lay between the germline ends. Germline V gene data show CDR1 as SGHDT and CDR2 as YYEEEE. This CDR3 comprises 13 residues. The CDR3 DNA follows: TGTGCCAGCAGCTCGGACAAAAATGAAAAACTGTTTTTT. Its translation: CASSSDKNEKLFF.

This clone appeared once. The chain couples TRBV7-9 to TRBJ2-7; 9 bases line up with TRBD2. V shed 5 bases, J shed 1 base, and the junction held 15 bases outside the gene matches. The CDR3 length is 18 residues. The germline gives CDR1 SEHNR, CDR2 FQNEAQ (reference sequence). The CDR3 DNA reads TGTGCCAGCAGCACCTTAGGGGCGGGGGGGAGATCATCCTACGAGCAGTACTTC. This codes for CASSTLGAGGRSSYEQYF.

The chain links TRBV5-6 to TRBJ2-3, with TRBD2 as a possible D gene (5 bases). Trimming pared 4 bases from V and 5 bases from J, leaving 11 bases between. CDR1 is SGHDT and CDR2 is YYEEEE in the germline V gene. The CDR3 is 13 residues long. Here the CDR3 DNA reads TGTGCCAGCAGCCCCGGACGGGGAGATACGCAGTATTTT. Its translation is CASSPGRGDTQYF.

The chain has TRBV11-2 and TRBJ2-7; maybe TRBD2 (6 bases). Trimming removed 4 bases from V and 3 bases from J, with 13 bases in between. Germline CDR1 SGHAT, CDR2 FQNNGV. This CDR3 contains 14 residues. DNA for the CDR3: TGTGCCAGCAGCTCGGGACTCATAAACTACGAGCAGTACTTC. Amino acid sequence: CASSSGLINYEQYF.

This chain links TRBV27 with TRBJ1-1; 10 bases align to TRBD1. V lost 4 bases to trimming and J lost 4 bases; unmatched junction nucleotides: 6. The CDR3 contains 15 residues. Germline assignment: CDR1 MNHEY and CDR2 SMNVEV (reference sequence). The CDR3 sequence is CASSYLGQGFTEAFF. CDR3 nucleotides: TGTGCCAGCAGTTACCTGGGACAGGGGTTCACTGAAGCTTTCTTT.

In its sample, this clone was seen a few times. The rearrangement uses TRBV4-2 and TRBJ1-1, with TRBD1 identical over 9 bases. V shed 1 base, J shed 4 bases, and the junction held 7 bases outside the gene matches. Germline V CDR1 and CDR2: LGHNA, YNFKEQ. This CDR3 has 16 residues. The CDR3 reads CASSQGEGQGSTEAFF. The CDR3 region has the DNA TGTGCCAGCAGCCAAGGTGAGGGACAGGGATCCACTGAAGCTTTCTTT.

The chain combines TRBV20-1 with TRBJ2-5; no clear D gene. From germline, CDR1 is DFQATT and CDR2 SNEGSKA (reference sequence). This CDR3 comprises 10 residues. The germline V and J ends were trimmed by 3 bases and 9 bases, with 8 bases remaining between them. The CDR3 DNA follows: TGCAGTGCTAGGGGCCCGCCCCAGTACTTC. Amino acid sequence: CSARGPPQYF.

The J gene is TRBJ1-5, the V gene TRBV4-1, with TRBD1 matching 8 bases. Germline-derived CDR1 and CDR2 are MGHRA and YSYEKL. V dropped 3 bases and J dropped 1; count of bases not matched to a gene: 2. The CDR3 loop spans 15 amino acids. This chain's CDR3 is CASSQWDRSNQPQHF. The CDR3 DNA reads TGCGCCAGCAGCCAGTGGGACAGGAGCAATCAGCCCCAGCATTTT.

The gene calls are TRBV13 and TRBJ2-1, with 7 bases lining up with TRBD2. Per the germline V gene, CDR1 is PRHDT and CDR2 is FYEKMQ (reference sequence). The J segment lost 9 bases and the V segment lost 5 bases, leaving 13 bases of the junction unmatched. The CDR3 extends over 15 amino acids. For the CDR3, the DNA is TGTGCCAGCAGCCTTTCGGGGGAGGGCCGGAGTGAGCAGTTCTTC. This translates into CASSLSGEGRSEQFF.

The CDR3 DNA follows: TGTGCCACCAGCAGAGGGACAGGGGGTTCCTACGAGCAGTACTTC. Amino acid sequence: CATSRGTGGSYEQYF. The V call is TRBV15, the J call TRBJ2-7, with 10 bases matching TRBD1. The ends lost 1 base at V and 1 base at J; junction bases unmatched: 1. Per germline, CDR1 LNHNV and CDR2 YYDKDF (reference sequence). This CDR3 is built from 15 residues.

The rearrangement joins TRBV25-1 to TRBJ2-5; perhaps TRBD2 as D (5 bases). The germline V gene has CDR1 MGHDK and CDR2 SYGVNS. The V end was cut by 0 bases, the J end by 3 bases, with 11 bases between. The CDR3 is 15 amino acids. CDR3 in amino acids: CASSEYVGVKETQYF. DNA for the CDR3: TGTGCCAGCAGTGAATATGTCGGGGTGAAAGAGACCCAGTACTTC.

V and J are TRBV6-6 and TRBJ1-2; D is unclear. The germline gives CDR1 MNHNY, CDR2 SVGAGI (reference sequence). V lost 6 bases and J lost 4, with 15 bases in between. CDR3 length: 14 residues. The CDR3 protein is CASRSTEGIYGYTF. CDR3 nucleotides: TGTGCCAGCAGGTCCACAGAGGGCATCTATGGCTACACCTTC.

This chain uses TRBV12-1 with TRBJ2-7; TRBD2, the table's D call, was not compared with the DNA. TRBV12-1 is a listed pseudogene. The CDR3 is 11 residues long. Here the CDR3 reads CASSFVPGLVV. The CDR3 nucleotides read TGTGCCAGCAGCTTTGTCCCGGGACTAGTAGTA.

This chain connects TRBV13 to TRBJ2-1; 9 bases are a match to TRBD1. The germline gives CDR1 PRHDT, CDR2 FYEKMQ (reference sequence). CDR3 length: 15 amino acids. The V and J ends lost 2 bases and 5 bases, in that order; junction bases with no gene match: 4. CDR3 sequence (DNA): TGTGCCAGCAGCTTACGGGACAGGGCGGACAATGAGCAGTTCTTC. Its protein is CASSLRDRADNEQFF.